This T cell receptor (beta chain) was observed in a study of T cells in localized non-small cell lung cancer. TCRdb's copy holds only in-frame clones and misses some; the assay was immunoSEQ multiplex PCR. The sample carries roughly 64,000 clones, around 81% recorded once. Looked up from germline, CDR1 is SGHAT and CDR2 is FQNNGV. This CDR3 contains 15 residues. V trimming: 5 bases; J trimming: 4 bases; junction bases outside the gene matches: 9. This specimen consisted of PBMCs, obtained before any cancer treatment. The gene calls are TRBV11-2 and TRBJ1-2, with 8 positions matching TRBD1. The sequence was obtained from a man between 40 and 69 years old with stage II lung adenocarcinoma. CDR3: CASSAQDRAGYGYTF. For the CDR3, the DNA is TGTGCCAGCAGCGCCCAGGACAGGGCCGGCTATGGCTACACCTTC.